Presented here are 5 T cell receptor beta chains from one specimen sequenced in a study of T-cell reconstitution after alpha-beta-depleted transplantation in children. The TCRbeta library incorporated unique molecular identifiers. TCRdb called the PCR reads again in MiXCR, with one record for every CDR3 protein. The data hold 330,000 or so distinct CDR3 sequences, with over 9% observed a single time. Source: PBMCs, taken before TCRalphabeta/CD19-depleted stem cell transplant. Source of these receptors: a boy less than two years old with acute myeloid leukemia, due to receive a stem cell transplant.

This CDR3 reads CASSHWERGETQYF. CDR3 sequence (DNA): TGTGCCAGCAGTCATTGGGAGAGAGGGGAGACCCAGTACTTC. This sequence joins TRBV27 and TRBJ2-5, with D perhaps matching TRBD2 (5 bases). The length of the CDR3 is 14 residues. Germline V gives CDR1 MNHEY, CDR2 SMNVEV (reference sequence). V dropped 5 bases and J dropped 5 bases, with 15 bases sitting between them.

This clonotype was seen ten or more times. This chain links TRBV28 with TRBJ2-5, with 8 bases matching TRBD2. This CDR3 is built from 15 residues. The V segment lost 6 bases and the J segment 5 bases; nucleotides outside the gene matches: 11. The germline V gene encodes CDR1 MDHEN and CDR2 SYDVKM. The CDR3: CASSPGGAARETQYF. Written as DNA, the CDR3 is TGTGCCAGCAGCCCCGGGGGGGCGGCCAGGGAGACCCAGTACTTC.

This clonotype has a count of ten or more. V is TRBV25-1 and J is TRBJ2-6; TRBD1 aligns across 7 bases. Germline CDR1 is MGHDK and CDR2 is SYGVNS. Trimming took 8 bases from V and 1 from J; bases not matched to a gene: 2. This CDR3 is 14 amino acids long. The CDR3 DNA follows: TGTGCCAGCCGACAGGGTTCTGGGGCCAACGTCCTGACTTTC. Protein product: CASRQGSGANVLTF.

This clonotype was recorded at least ten times. J is TRBJ2-3 and V is TRBV11-2, with 10 nucleotides matching TRBD2. CDR3 length equals 19 residues. Germline V gene sequence: CDR1 SGHAT, CDR2 FQNNGV. The V and J ends lost 2 bases and 0 bases, in that order; junction bases with no gene match: 11. CDR3 amino acids: CASSLHLAGGLTSTDTQYF. The CDR3 coding sequence is TGTGCCAGCAGCTTACATTTAGCGGGAGGTTTAACTAGCACAGATACGCAGTATTTT.

The table lists this clonotype with many counts. This chain links TRBV7-2 with TRBJ2-3, with TRBD1 as a possible D gene (6 bases). Germline V CDR1 and CDR2: SGHTA, FQGNSA. This CDR3 is 17 amino acids long. Trimming pared 5 bases from V and 0 bases from J, leaving 18 bases between. As DNA, the CDR3 is TGTGCCAGCAGCAAGAGCTCAGGGGCGAGGAGCACAGATACGCAGTATTTT. Amino acid sequence: CASSKSSGARSTDTQYF. The full variable domain, completed using reference TRBV7-2 and TRBJ2-3, is GAGVSQSPSNKVTEKGKDVELRCDPISGHTALYWYRQSLGQGLEFLIYFQGNSAPDKSGLPSDRFSAERTGGSVSTLTIQRTQQEDSAVYLCASSKSSGARSTDTQYFGPGTRLTVL.